The 31 T cell receptor beta chains listed next were all sequenced from one sample in a study of spatial heterogeneity in lung cancer. Their antigen targets remain unknown. TCRdb reanalysed the 5' RACE reads using MiXCR and keeps one entry per CDR3 protein. The table includes about 100,000 distinct CDR3 sequences, roughly 4.5% detected once. Regarding the study as a whole: Counts that tracked tumor mutation counts were those of expanded intratumoral alpha and beta TCRs.

Regarding time point: sample taken at primary tumor resection. The material sequenced was lung tumor tissue, taken at surgery. The receptor source for this set is a male donor with early-stage non-small cell lung cancer.

This clonotype has more than one count but fewer than ten. The gene calls are TRBV4-1 and TRBJ2-2; 11 nucleotides align to TRBD1. Germline values: CDR1 MGHRA, CDR2 YSYEKL. After removal of 4 bases from V and 4 bases from J, the junction contained 5 bases not matched to a gene. This CDR3 has 16 amino acids. This CDR3 is CASSRGQGASTGELFF. CDR3 sequence (DNA): TGCGCCAGCAGCCGAGGACAGGGGGCAAGCACCGGGGAGCTGTTTTTT.

At least ten counts were recorded for this clonotype. The chain couples TRBV2 to TRBJ1-2; TRBD1 agrees at 9 bases. With V trimmed by 6 bases and J by 4 bases, 3 bases remained unmatched. This CDR3 has 13 amino acids. CDR1 is SNHLY, CDR2 FYNNEI, per germline. CDR3 protein: CASRRQGGYGYTF. The CDR3 DNA reads TGTGCCAGCAGACGACAGGGGGGCTATGGCTACACCTTC.

This clonotype was seen repeatedly, ten times or more. This sequence joins TRBV28 and TRBJ1-3; 8 bases map to TRBD1. This CDR3 has 14 amino acids. The trim removed 5 bases at V and 5 bases at J, leaving 5 bases unmatched. Looked up from germline, CDR1 is MDHEN and CDR2 is SYDVKM. The CDR3 bases are TGTGCCAGCAGTCGGACAGGGCCTCGAAACACCATATATTTT. Amino acid sequence: CASSRTGPRNTIYF.

This clonotype was seen ten or more times. This sequence joins TRBV6-5 and TRBJ2-1; the D gene could be TRBD1 or TRBD2 (5 bases each). V lost 5 bases and J 6 bases, leaving 14 bases between the germline ends. Germline CDR1 reads MNHEY; CDR2 reads SVGAGI. This CDR3 has 14 amino acids. The CDR3, as DNA: TGTGCCAGCAGTAGGGGTGATCGGGGCAATGAGCAGTTCTTC. This encodes CASSRGDRGNEQFF.

This clonotype was observed many times. V usage is TRBV6-5 and J usage is TRBJ1-1; maybe TRBD1 (5 bases). This CDR3 is 14 amino acids long. The germline gives CDR1 MNHEY, CDR2 SVGAGI. V lost 0 bases to trimming and J lost 5 bases, with 10 bases between them. The DNA of the CDR3 is TGTGCCAGCAGTTACTCCTCAGGGAGGACTGAAGCTTTCTTT. This translates into CASSYSSGRTEAFF.

This clonotype came up many times. The rearrangement uses TRBV4-1 and TRBJ2-7; TRBD2 matches at 12 bases. Germline loops: CDR1 MGHRA, CDR2 YSYEKL. Trimming took 1 base from V and 5 from J; bases not matched to a gene: 6. The CDR3 length is 16 residues. The CDR3 DNA sequence: TGCGCCAGCAGCCAAGCTTTACTAGCGGGAGGCCACGAGCAGTACTTC. Its translation is CASSQALLAGGHEQYF.

At least ten counts were recorded for this clonotype. The DNA of the CDR3 is TGTGCCAGCAGCTTAGCCAATGGGGCTAGCTTCCAGTATTTT. It translates to CASSLANGASFQYF. This chain joins TRBV7-8 and TRBJ2-3; D possibly matches TRBD1 or TRBD2 (5 bases each). The CDR3 is 14 amino acids. V dropped 0 bases and J dropped 12 bases, with 16 bases sitting between them. The germline V gene encodes CDR1 SGHVS and CDR2 FQNEAQ.

This clonotype was seen a handful of times. The chain recombines TRBV4-1 with TRBJ1-5; D unclear. CDR1 MGHRA and CDR2 YSYEKL come from the germline V gene. V shed 0 bases and J shed 4 bases, with 7 bases lying between them. This CDR3 region has 14 residues. The CDR3 sequence is CASSQEPRNQPQHF. DNA of the CDR3: TGCGCCAGCAGCCAAGAACCGAGGAATCAGCCCCAGCATTTT.

The sample holds many counts of this clonotype. The chain is built from TRBV9 and TRBJ2-1; TRBD2 matches 7 bases. From germline, CDR1 is SGDLS and CDR2 YYNGEE. The CDR3 consists of 15 residues. The V and J ends lost 3 bases and 4 bases, in that order; junction bases with no gene match: 7. The CDR3 DNA reads TGTGCCAGCAGCGCGGGGACTACTGCTTACAATGAGCAGTTCTTC. Translation: CASSAGTTAYNEQFF.

This clonotype was detected many times. This sequence joins TRBV12-3 or TRBV12-4 and TRBJ2-5; TRBD2 matches 9 bases. J was trimmed by 5 bases and V by 2 bases; bases with no gene match: 6. This CDR3 spans 15 amino acids. The CDR3 is CASSLISGSLETQYF. The CDR3 bases are TGTGCCAGCAGTTTAATTAGCGGGAGCCTGGAGACCCAGTACTTC.

Concerning this clonotype itself: A much larger clonotype is one base distant, so this may be a read error. CDR3 in DNA: TGTTCCAGCAGTTATGGGCGGAACTATGGCTACACCTTC. It encodes CSSSYGRNYGYTF. The rearrangement uses TRBV6-5 and TRBJ1-2; D call uncertain. The germline gives CDR1 MNHEY, CDR2 SVGAGI. The CDR3 runs 13 residues.

This clonotype occurred many times. The rearrangement links TRBV11-2 to TRBJ2-1, with 8 bases identical to TRBD2. The trim removed 3 bases at V and 9 bases at J, leaving 13 bases unmatched. Germline lookup yields CDR1 SGHAT and CDR2 FQNNGV. There are 16 residues in the CDR3. The CDR3 loop is CASSFGVAGRVGEQFF. In nucleotides, the CDR3 is TGTGCCAGCAGCTTTGGGGTGGCCGGGAGGGTAGGTGAGCAGTTCTTC.

At least ten counts were recorded for this clonotype. V gene TRBV2 combines with J gene TRBJ1-4; tentatively, D is TRBD1 (5 bases). Germline CDR1 is SNHLY and CDR2 is FYNNEI. This CDR3 is built from 15 residues. The ends were cut back, 7 bases at V and 8 bases at J, with 20 bases in the middle. DNA for the CDR3: TGTGCCAGCAACATCGAGCGGGGACGCGGAGAAAAACTGTTTTTT. Translation: CASNIERGRGEKLFF.

This clonotype was seen at least ten times. V is TRBV28 and J is TRBJ2-3, with 10 positions matching TRBD2. The CDR3 has 12 residues. The V segment lost 6 bases and the J segment 6 bases; nucleotides outside the gene matches: 0. In germline, CDR1 is MDHEN, CDR2 SYDVKM. CDR3 sequence reads: CASRLAGDTQYF. Here the CDR3 DNA reads TGTGCCAGCAGACTAGCGGGGGATACGCAGTATTTT.

This clonotype was detected ten times or more. The chain couples TRBV5-1 to TRBJ2-2; unclear D gene. CDR3 length equals 15 residues. Germline V gene lookup returns CDR1 SGHRS and CDR2 YFSETQ. V was cut by 3 bases and J by 2 bases, with 11 bases left in between. For the CDR3, the DNA is TGCGCCAGCAGCTCAAGGGTTTCCAACACCGGGGAGCTGTTTTTT. It yields the protein CASSSRVSNTGELFF.

CDR3: CASSPDRVGDEQYF. CDR3 nucleotide sequence: TGTGCCAGCAGCCCGGACAGGGTTGGCGACGAGCAGTACTTC. This chain links TRBV6-1 with TRBJ2-7; TRBD1 matches 8 bases. Germline V gives CDR1 MNHNS, CDR2 SASEGT. V lost 6 bases to trimming and J lost 5 bases; unmatched junction nucleotides: 9. The CDR3 runs to 14 residues.

In this sample, this clonotype turned up many times. The chain couples TRBV28 to TRBJ2-1; D possibly matches TRBD1 or TRBD2 (5 bases each). The germline V and J ends were trimmed by 6 bases and 4 bases, with 16 bases remaining between them. The CDR3 is 15 amino acids. Germline lookup yields CDR1 MDHEN and CDR2 SYDVKM. The CDR3 sequence: CASSKVGEIYNEQFF. The DNA for the CDR3 is TGTGCCAGCAGCAAGGTAGGGGAGATTTACAATGAGCAGTTCTTC. Supplemented by reference TRBV28 and TRBJ2-1, the full variable domain reads DVKVTQSSRYLVKRTGEKVFLECVQDMDHENMFWYRQDPGLGLRLIYFSYDVKMKEKGDIPEGYSVSREKKERFSLILESASTNQTSMYLCASSKVGEIYNEQFFGPGTRLTVL.

This clonotype was observed at least ten times. The chain employs TRBV7-2 and TRBJ2-3; the D gene is possibly TRBD2 (6 bases). Trimming cost V 5 bases and J 6 bases, with 12 bases left between them. The germline V gene has CDR1 SGHTA and CDR2 FQGNSA. This CDR3 comprises 13 residues. This CDR3 is CASSVGLADTQYF. CDR3 DNA: TGTGCCAGCAGCGTGGGGCTAGCGGATACGCAGTATTTT.

This clonotype was found many times. The gene calls are TRBV7-9 and TRBJ1-1; maybe TRBD1 (5 bases). The CDR3 is 14 residues long. Per the germline V gene, CDR1 is SEHNR and CDR2 is FQNEAQ (reference sequence). V dropped 5 bases and J dropped 1 base, with 11 bases sitting between them. CDR3 DNA: TGTGCCAGCAGCCCATACGACAGGAACACTGAAGCTTTCTTT. The encoded protein is CASSPYDRNTEAFF. The full variable domain, its missing parts supplied by reference TRBV7-9 and TRBJ1-1, is DTGVSQNPRHKITKRGQNVTFRCDPISEHNRLYWYRQTLGQGPEFLTYFQNEAQLEKSRLLSDRFSAERPKGSFSTLEIQRTEQGDSAMYLCASSPYDRNTEAFFGQGTRLTVV.

There are many counts of this clonotype. The chain combines TRBV30 with TRBJ2-2, with unresolved D. The CDR3 extends over 11 amino acids. V was cut by 1 base and J by 7 bases, with 4 bases left in between. Looked up from germline, CDR1 is GTSNPN and CDR2 is SVGIG (reference sequence). The CDR3 coding sequence is TGTGCCTGGAGTGGGGTCGGGGAGCTGTTTTTT. Translating gives CAWSGVGELFF. The whole variable domain, remainder taken from reference TRBV30 and TRBJ2-2, is SQTIHQWPATLVQPVGSPLSLECTVEGTSNPNLYWYRQAAGRGLQLLFYSVGIGQISSEVPQNLSASRPQDRQFILSSKKLLLSDSGFYLCAWSGVGELFFGEGSRLTVL.

The V and J genes are TRBV20-1 and TRBJ2-7; a possible D gene is TRBD1 (5 bases). The CDR3 covers 11 residues. The germline CDR1 and CDR2 sequences are DFQATT and SNEGSKA (reference sequence). The V and J ends lost 6 bases and 5 bases respectively, with 11 bases between them. The DNA of the CDR3 is TGCAGTGCCAACCCCAGGGACGAGCAGTACTTC. Amino acid sequence: CSANPRDEQYF.

This clonotype has more than one count but fewer than ten. The chain uses TRBV27 and TRBJ2-5, with D uncertain. CDR3 length: 13 amino acids. Trimming left V 3 bases short and J 1 base short, with 6 bases between. The germline V gene has CDR1 MNHEY and CDR2 SMNVEV (reference sequence). CDR3 amino acids: CASSFNFQETQYF. CDR3 nucleotides: TGTGCCAGCAGTTTTAACTTCCAAGAGACCCAGTACTTC.

This clonotype was picked up many times. The chain recombines TRBV6-1 with TRBJ2-6; D remains ambiguous. CDR1 and CDR2 from the germline V gene are MNHNS and SASEGT. V was pared by 6 bases and J by 1 base, with 13 bases between. CDR3 size: 16 residues. The CDR3: CASSLTHRSGANVLTF. The CDR3 coding sequence is TGTGCCAGCAGCCTTACACATAGGTCTGGGGCCAACGTCCTGACTTTC.

In this sample, this clonotype turned up once. Possible read error: a much larger clone is one base away. The rearrangement links TRBV29-1 to TRBJ2-7; D uncertain. The CDR3 consists of 12 residues. The V gene's germline CDR1 is SQVTM and CDR2 ANQGSEA. V gave up 8 bases and J gave up 1 base, with 12 bases separating them. DNA of the CDR3: TGCAGCTCCCGAAGCCAATCCTACGAGCAGTACTTC. Amino acids: CSSRSQSYEQYF.

This clonotype was recorded at least ten times. J is TRBJ2-1 and V is TRBV27; no clear D gene. CDR1 and CDR2 from the germline V gene are MNHEY and SMNVEV (reference sequence). V lost 0 bases and J lost 2, with 5 bases in between. This CDR3 has 14 amino acids. The CDR3, as DNA: TGTGCCAGCAGTTTATCATCCCCCTACAATGAGCAGTTCTTC. Amino acid sequence: CASSLSSPYNEQFF.

In its sample, this clonotype was seen many times. The gene calls are TRBV5-4 and TRBJ2-2; D assignment may be TRBD1 or TRBD2 (6 bases each). V was pared by 0 bases and J by 0 bases, with 9 bases between. Germline V lookup: CDR1 SGHNT, CDR2 YYREEE (reference sequence). The CDR3 contains 16 residues. The CDR3: CASSLVRGANTGELFF. The CDR3 coding sequence is TGTGCCAGCAGCTTGGTTAGGGGGGCGAACACCGGGGAGCTGTTTTTT.

This clonotype was detected ten times or more. An end of the junction differs from the germline gene, which may be a read error. The genes are TRBV3-1 and TRBJ1-3, with 7 nucleotides matching TRBD1. Germline V gene sequence: CDR1 LGHDT, CDR2 YNNKEL (reference sequence). The CDR3 is 15 amino acids. Here the CDR3 reads CASSSRGGFGNTTYF. In DNA form, the CDR3 reads TGTGCCAGCAGCTCCAGGGGGGGATTTGGAAACACCACATATTTT.

The genes are TRBV7-9 and TRBJ2-5, with 7 bases matching TRBD1. This CDR3 is 15 amino acids long. Germline V CDR1 and CDR2: SEHNR, FQNEAQ (reference sequence). Trimming at V came to 4 bases and at J to 0 bases, leaving 5 bases not matched to a gene. The CDR3 loop reads CASSSPGQDQETQYF. Written as DNA, the CDR3 is TGTGCCAGCAGCTCCCCAGGACAGGACCAAGAGACCCAGTACTTC.

This clonotype has at least ten counts. V gene TRBV5-1 combines with J gene TRBJ2-3; 9 bases match TRBD2. The CDR3 covers 18 residues. Germline lookup yields CDR1 SGHRS and CDR2 YFSETQ. After removal of 1 base from V and 0 bases from J, the junction contained 9 bases not matched to a gene. The DNA for the CDR3 is TGCGCCAGCAGCTTGTATGCCCCAAGCGGGGGGAGCACAGATACGCAGTATTTT. This gives the protein CASSLYAPSGGSTDTQYF.

This clonotype was recorded at least ten times. The chain is built from TRBV2 and TRBJ1-3; D not resolved. This CDR3 region has 12 residues. V shed 5 bases and J shed 4 bases, with 6 bases lying between them. Per germline, CDR1 SNHLY and CDR2 FYNNEI. In DNA, the CDR3 is TGTGCCAGCAGTTTACCCGGAAACACCATATATTTT. Protein sequence: CASSLPGNTIYF.

The rearrangement uses TRBV5-1 and TRBJ2-7, with 11 nucleotides matching TRBD1. The ends lost 6 bases at V and 6 bases at J; junction bases unmatched: 8. Germline assignment: CDR1 SGHRS and CDR2 YFSETQ. The CDR3 spans 14 residues. DNA for the CDR3: TGCGCCAGCACCCCAAGGACAGGGGGCTTCGAGCAGTACTTC. As protein: CASTPRTGGFEQYF.